This entry is about one T cell receptor beta chain. The target antigen is unknown. This CDR3 has 13 amino acids. V was shortened by 7 bases and J by 6 bases, with 12 bases between the two germline ends. Germline CDR1 is WNHNN and CDR2 is SYGVQD (reference sequence). This record comes from a study of T cell responses to AZD1222 COVID-19 vaccine. TCRdb's table, derived via immunoSEQ multiplex PCR, lists solely in-frame clones and lacks some. In the table there are approximately 150,000 clones, approximately 94% of which are singletons. Study outcomes and limitations: Clonal diversity may have been underestimated in mostly white British donors. Spike-specific TCR breadth and depth rose after two AZD1222 doses. Spike as a whole was targeted by vaccine-associated CD4 TCRs, dominant at 160-218 and 743-854.

This specimen consisted of peripheral blood, obtained 28 days after the second AZD1222 dose. This TCR was recovered from an adult who received the AZD1222 COVID-19 vaccine. The chain employs TRBV10-1 and TRBJ2-2, with D perhaps matching TRBD2 (6 bases). The DNA for the CDR3 is TGCGCCAGCATGGCAGGGAGGCCCGGGGAGCTGTTTTTT. Amino acids: CASMAGRPGELFF.